This T cell receptor beta chain was found in a study of tumor and adjacent non-tumor tissue in lung cancer. The CDR3 sequence is 12 residues long. Germline values: CDR1 SGHNT, CDR2 YENEEA. Three rounds of nested PCR, following a modified ARM-PCR protocol, produced the TCRbeta library. MiXCR, applied by TCRdb to the multiplex PCR reads, yields one record per CDR3 protein. The sample shows about 75,000 distinct CDR3 sequences, around two thirds of them seen only once. This sample's RNA came from whole unsorted tissue. More than 3 cm separated this lung sample from the edge of the tumor. Newly diagnosed lung cancer patients had thoracic surgery in China, August–late 2014, without prior chemotherapy. About this clonotype: Relative to the germline gene, one junction end is altered; a read error may explain this.

The source is a woman between 45 and 60 years old with non-small cell lung cancer. The sequencing sample was made of distant non-tumor lung tissue. J is TRBJ2-3 and V is TRBV11-3; D is ambiguous. CDR3 in amino acids: CASSFMSDTQCF. In nucleotides, the CDR3 is TGTGCCAGCAGCTTTATGTCGGATACGCAGTGTTTC.